This T cell receptor (beta chain) was documented in a study of T cells after posttransplantation cyclophosphamide. Study-wide points: Donor CD8+ memory clones often dominated recipient blood repertoires at later times. Recipient CMV seropositivity and CMV reactivation strongly tracked TRB clonality.

This clone turned up a few times. Its specificity is unknown. Methotrexate plus calcineurin inhibitor accompanied controls' myeloablative marrow transplants; sampling was 1 year later. The repertoire was sequenced with immunoSEQ multiplex PCR; TCRdb's copy has only in-frame clones and lacks some. The data show approximately 3,800 clones, with 70% to 75% seen just once and approximately 51% held by the top ten. This specimen consisted of PBMCs, obtained after allogeneic stem cell transplant with calcineurin inhibitor and methotrexate. This clonotype originated in a female patient aged 45-60 years who received an allogeneic stem cell transplant from an unrelated donor, was CMV-positive, and had acute and chronic GVHD. The graft donor may have contributed some T cells.

CDR3 bases: TGTGCCAGCAGGTTACAGGGGTCCACTGAAGCTTTCTTT. It specifies CASRLQGSTEAFF. The V gene is TRBV13, the J gene TRBJ1-1; TRBD1 matches 7 bases. The CDR3 covers 13 residues. With 6 bases clipped from V and 4 bases from J, the junction kept 5 bases outside the gene matches. In germline, CDR1 is PRHDT, CDR2 FYEKMQ (reference sequence).